Sequencing of this T cell receptor (beta chain) was carried out in a study of PD-1 blockade in classical Hodgkin lymphoma. General study results and limits: Repertoire differences lack defined causes, possibly disease activity or prior therapy.

Germline values: CDR1 SGDLS, CDR2 YYNGEE. CDR3 length: 15 amino acids. V shed 3 bases and J shed 5 bases, with 17 bases lying between them. Every single patient, without exception, relapsed after autologous stem cell transplantation, and brentuximab vedotin exposure varied. Sequenced by immunoSEQ multiplex PCR; TCRdb stores in-frame clones only, minus some. The sample yields approximately 17,000 clones, approximately 64% seen once. Comments on this clone: Its antigen is currently unknown.

This chain links TRBV9 with TRBJ2-5; D gene ambiguous. The sample consisted of peripheral blood mononuclear cells (PBMCs), taken before the second cycle of nivolumab. The TCR sequence derives from a human donor with classical Hodgkin lymphoma. CDR3 residues: CASSATVVGSETQYF. The CDR3 bases are TGTGCCAGCAGCGCGACGGTGGTGGGGTCGGAGACCCAGTACTTC.